A selection of T cell receptor beta chains follows, all from one sample in a study of breast tumors, draining lymph nodes, adjacent tissues. Each CDR3 protein gets one entry after TCRdb re-called the multiplex PCR reads with MiXCR. This sample carries about 170,000 distinct CDR3 sequences, 33% of them seen once, and the ten largest clones take about 3.8%. Sequenced: axillary lymph node tissue. Receptor source: a female donor with breast cancer. Some clones in this sample may be carry-over from other donors' samples. Each CDR3 is given with its conserved first and last residue. The order of the fields is V gene, J gene, clone size, D gene, CDR3 DNA, CDR3 protein. D genes are given only for firm matches. Only some rows state a clone size, as once, few, many or a class for expanded clones.

V gene: TRBV3-1
J gene: TRBJ1-2
clone size: many
D gene: NA
CDR3 DNA: TGTGCCAGCAGCCAAGAGTCGCAGGCGAACTATGGCTACACCTTC
CDR3 protein: CASSQESQANYGYTF

V gene: TRBV11-2
J gene: TRBJ1-5
clone size: NA
D gene: NA
CDR3 DNA: TGTGCCAGCAGCTTAGGTCCTAGCGGCCTTTCGGATATGCAGCATTTT
CDR3 protein: CASSLGPSGLSDMQHF

V gene: TRBV9
J gene: TRBJ2-7
clone size: many
D gene: NA
CDR3 DNA: TGTGCCAACAGCCAAAATCGGGACGCCCCTAACTACGAGCAGTACTTC
CDR3 protein: CANSQNRDAPNYEQYF

V gene: TRBV6-1
J gene: TRBJ2-2
clone size: NA
D gene: NA
CDR3 DNA: TGTGCCATCAGTCACAGTAACAGGGTCACCGGGGAGCTGTTTTTT
CDR3 protein: CAISHSNRVTGELFF

V gene: TRBV24-1
J gene: TRBJ1-2
clone size: many
D gene: NA
CDR3 DNA: TGTGCCACCAGTGAGTCGGGGCGCGGTGGCTACACCTTC
CDR3 protein: CATSESGRGGYTF

V gene: TRBV20-1
J gene: TRBJ2-1
clone size: many
D gene: TRBD2
CDR3 DNA: TGCAGTGCTAGACCCTGGGGACTAGCGGGAGTGAGCTCCTACAATGAGCAGTTCTTC
CDR3 protein: CSARPWGLAGVSSYNEQFF

V gene: TRBV28
J gene: TRBJ2-1
clone size: NA
D gene: TRBD1
CDR3 DNA: TGTGCCAGCAGAACCGGGACAGGGTCCTACAATGAGCAGCTCTTC
CDR3 protein: CASRTGTGSYNEQLF

V gene: TRBV24-1
J gene: TRBJ2-3
clone size: many
D gene: NA
CDR3 DNA: TGTGCCACCAGTGATTTCGGAAAAGGGCGGGGAAAAGCGGATACGCAGTATTTT
CDR3 protein: CATSDFGKGRGKADTQYF

V gene: TRBV6-5
J gene: TRBJ1-5
clone size: many
D gene: NA
CDR3 DNA: TGTGCCAGCAGCTGGGGGGCCCAGGCTCAGCCCCAGCATTTT
CDR3 protein: CASSWGAQAQPQHF

V gene: TRBV7-2
J gene: TRBJ1-1
clone size: few
D gene: NA
CDR3 DNA: TGTGCCAGCGGCCCCGACAGGTGGAACACTGAAGCTTTCTTT
CDR3 protein: CASGPDRWNTEAFF

V gene: TRBV12-3/TRBV12-4
J gene: TRBJ1-5
clone size: many
D gene: TRBD1
CDR3 DNA: TGTGCCAGCAGGAATGACAGGGTTAGCAATCAGCCCCAGCATTTT
CDR3 protein: CASRNDRVSNQPQHF

V gene: TRBV9
J gene: TRBJ1-1
clone size: NA
D gene: NA
CDR3 DNA: TGTGCCAGCAGCGTAGAGGGGGGAGGGACTGAAGCTTTCTTT
CDR3 protein: CASSVEGGGTEAFF

V gene: TRBV5-1
J gene: TRBJ2-7
clone size: many
D gene: NA
CDR3 DNA: TGCGCCAGCAGCTTAGACATCTACGAGCAGTACTTC
CDR3 protein: CASSLDIYEQYF

V gene: TRBV15
J gene: TRBJ1-5
clone size: many
D gene: NA
CDR3 DNA: TGTGCCACCAGCCAACCCGGGGGGACCCAGCATTTT
CDR3 protein: CATSQPGGTQHF

V gene: TRBV5-1
J gene: TRBJ2-7
clone size: many
D gene: TRBD1
CDR3 DNA: TGCGCCAGCAGCCCGTCGGGACAGCCCTACGAGCAGTACTTC
CDR3 protein: CASSPSGQPYEQYF

V gene: TRBV20-1
J gene: TRBJ2-3
clone size: NA
D gene: TRBD1
CDR3 DNA: TGCAGTGCTAGAATGGACAGGGTGAAGGCAGATACGCAGTATTTT
CDR3 protein: CSARMDRVKADTQYF

V gene: TRBV24-1
J gene: TRBJ2-7
clone size: once
D gene: TRBD2
CDR3 DNA: TGTGCCATCCCCGGGAGCGGGGGACGCTACGAGCAGTACTTC
CDR3 protein: CAIPGSGGRYEQYF

V gene: TRBV10-2
J gene: TRBJ2-5
clone size: once
D gene: NA
CDR3 DNA: TGCGCCAACAAGGGGGGTAGGCTAGCATTCCCAGAGACCCAGTACTTC
CDR3 protein: CANKGGRLAFPETQYF

V gene: TRBV19
J gene: TRBJ2-5
clone size: many
D gene: NA
CDR3 DNA: TGTGCCAGTAGTGGGGCAAATAGGGAGACCCAGTACTTC
CDR3 protein: CASSGANRETQYF

V gene: TRBV18
J gene: TRBJ2-3
clone size: NA
D gene: NA
CDR3 DNA: TGTGCCAGCTCACGGCTGGCGCAGACCACCCTAGGGAGCACAGATACGCAGTATTTT
CDR3 protein: CASSRLAQTTLGSTDTQYF

V gene: TRBV28
J gene: TRBJ2-3
clone size: many
D gene: NA
CDR3 DNA: TGTGCCACTACAGGGACCCGCGCAGATACGCAGTATTTT
CDR3 protein: CATTGTRADTQYF

V gene: TRBV10-2
J gene: TRBJ2-7
clone size: many
D gene: TRBD2
CDR3 DNA: TGCGCCAGCAGTGAGTCAGGACTAGCGGGGATCTACGAGCAGTACTTC
CDR3 protein: CASSESGLAGIYEQYF

V gene: TRBV12-3/TRBV12-4
J gene: TRBJ1-6
clone size: many
D gene: NA
CDR3 DNA: TGTGCCAGCAGACGAGAGAATAATTCACCCCTCCACTTT
CDR3 protein: CASRRENNSPLHF

V gene: TRBV6-2/TRBV6-3
J gene: TRBJ2-6
clone size: many
D gene: NA
CDR3 DNA: TGTGCCAGCAGTAAAGACCGCTCTGGGGCCAACGTCCTGACTTTC
CDR3 protein: CASSKDRSGANVLTF

V gene: TRBV9
J gene: TRBJ2-3
clone size: many
D gene: TRBD2
CDR3 DNA: TGTGCCAGCAGCGTAGCTGGCGGGGGGGCAGGAGATACGCAGTATTTT
CDR3 protein: CASSVAGGGAGDTQYF

V gene: TRBV20-1
J gene: TRBJ2-1
clone size: many
D gene: NA
CDR3 DNA: TGCAGTGCTGGAGATGGAGCCAGGGCCTACAATGAGCAGTTCTTC
CDR3 protein: CSAGDGARAYNEQFF

V gene: TRBV29-1
J gene: TRBJ1-4
clone size: many
D gene: TRBD1
CDR3 DNA: TGCAGCGTTGGAGGACAGGGTACAAAAAAACTGTTTTTT
CDR3 protein: CSVGGQGTKKLFF

V gene: TRBV9
J gene: TRBJ2-2
clone size: many
D gene: NA
CDR3 DNA: TGTGCCAGCAGCGTAGAAGGCGGGGAGCTGTTTTTT
CDR3 protein: CASSVEGGELFF